This is a list of T cell receptor beta chains from one sample in a study of shared clonotypes between healthy human individuals. Method: immunoSEQ multiplex PCR; TCRdb's copy keeps in-frame clones and lacks some. The table has around 2.1 million clones, roughly 91% seen once. The sample taken for sequencing was naive CD8+ T cells from PBMCs. The receptors here all came from a man aged 18-30 years in good health. Some clones in this sample may be carry-over from other donors' samples. CDR3s leave out the opening cysteine and the closing phenylalanine or tryptophan. Fields, in order: clone size, V gene, J gene, CDR3 protein. Rows may omit the clone size; those that give it use once, few, many or a size class.

>.|TRBV15|TRBJ2-7
ATSRDDDSSYEQY
>.|TRBV15|TRBJ1-2
ATSRGAWDLGVYGYT
>.|TRBV9|TRBJ2-3
ASSAPTDTQY
>.|TRBV9|TRBJ2-1
ASSPLAGIYNEQF
>once|TRBV7-2|TRBJ2-7
ASKGTPGYEQY
>.|TRBV28|TRBJ2-7
ASSFRSQDEQY
>.|TRBV29-1|TRBJ2-1
SVERTGRAGNEQF
>.|TRBV5-4|TRBJ2-1
ASSSLAVYNEQF
>.|TRBV19|TRBJ2-2
ASSIKSRRYTGELF
>.|TRBV28|TRBJ2-5
ASSLDYQETQY
>.|TRBV28|TRBJ2-7
ASSLWASGTSGFYEQY
>.|TRBV28|TRBJ2-2
ASSLEGAGGPGELF